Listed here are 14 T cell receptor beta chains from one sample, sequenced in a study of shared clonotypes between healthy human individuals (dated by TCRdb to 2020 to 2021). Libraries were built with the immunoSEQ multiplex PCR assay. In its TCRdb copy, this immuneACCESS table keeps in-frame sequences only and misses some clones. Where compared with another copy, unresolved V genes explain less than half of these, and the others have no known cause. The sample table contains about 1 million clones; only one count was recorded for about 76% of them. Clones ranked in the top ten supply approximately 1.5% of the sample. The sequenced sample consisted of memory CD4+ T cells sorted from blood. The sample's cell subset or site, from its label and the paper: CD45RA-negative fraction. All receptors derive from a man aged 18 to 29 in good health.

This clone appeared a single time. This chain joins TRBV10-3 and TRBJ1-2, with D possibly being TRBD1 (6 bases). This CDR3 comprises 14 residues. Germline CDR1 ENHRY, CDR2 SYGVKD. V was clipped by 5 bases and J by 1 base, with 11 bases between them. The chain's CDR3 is CAISRTVLNYGYTF. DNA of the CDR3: TGTGCCATCAGTCGGACAGTACTTAACTATGGCTACACCTTC.

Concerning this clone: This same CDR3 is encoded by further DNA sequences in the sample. The CDR3 loop reads CAWSRPGTDTQYF. CDR3 coding DNA: TGTGCCTGGAGTAGACCAGGAACAGATACGCAGTATTTT. The chain couples TRBV30 to TRBJ2-3; D unresolved. The CDR3 consists of 13 residues. Looked up from germline, CDR1 is GTSNPN and CDR2 is SVGIG (reference sequence). V lost 2 bases and J 3 bases, leaving 9 bases between the germline ends.

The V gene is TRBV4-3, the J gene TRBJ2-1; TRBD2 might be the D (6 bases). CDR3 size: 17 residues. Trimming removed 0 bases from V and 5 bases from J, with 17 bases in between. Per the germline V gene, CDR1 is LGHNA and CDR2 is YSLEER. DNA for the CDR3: TGCGCCAGCAGCCAAGATCGGCGGGGTTATGTGGACAATGAGCAGTTCTTC. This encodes CASSQDRRGYVDNEQFF.

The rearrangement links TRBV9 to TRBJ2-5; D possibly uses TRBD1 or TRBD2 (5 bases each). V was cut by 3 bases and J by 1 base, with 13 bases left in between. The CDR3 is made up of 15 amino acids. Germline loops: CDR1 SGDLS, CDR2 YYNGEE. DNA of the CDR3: TGTGCCAGCAGCGCCTACTCCGGGACCCAAGAGACCCAGTACTTC. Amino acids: CASSAYSGTQETQYF.

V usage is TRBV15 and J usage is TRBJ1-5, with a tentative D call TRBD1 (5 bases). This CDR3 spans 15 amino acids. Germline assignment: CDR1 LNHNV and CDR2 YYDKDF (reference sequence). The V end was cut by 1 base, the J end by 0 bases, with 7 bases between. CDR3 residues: CATSRGGSSNQPQHF. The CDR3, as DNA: TGTGCCACCAGCAGAGGGGGCAGTAGCAATCAGCCCCAGCATTTT.

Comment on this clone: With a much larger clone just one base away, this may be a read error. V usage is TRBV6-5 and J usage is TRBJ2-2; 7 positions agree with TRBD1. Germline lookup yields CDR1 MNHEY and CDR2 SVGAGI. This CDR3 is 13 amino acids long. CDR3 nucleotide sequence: TGTGCCAGCCTGGGGACAGAGACCGGGGAGCTGCTTTTT. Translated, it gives CASLGTETGELLF.

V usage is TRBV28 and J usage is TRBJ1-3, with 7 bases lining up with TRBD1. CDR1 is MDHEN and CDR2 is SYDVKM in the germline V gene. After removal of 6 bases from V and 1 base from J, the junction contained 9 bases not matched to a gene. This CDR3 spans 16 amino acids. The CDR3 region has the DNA TGTGCCAGCAGCTCACAGGGGCCGTTTTCTGGAAACACCATATATTTT. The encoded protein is CASSSQGPFSGNTIYF.

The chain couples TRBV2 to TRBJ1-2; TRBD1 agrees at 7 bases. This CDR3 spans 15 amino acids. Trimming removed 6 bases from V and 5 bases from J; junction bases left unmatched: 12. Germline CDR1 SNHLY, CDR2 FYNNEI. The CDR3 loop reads CASSHGAGGRYGYTF. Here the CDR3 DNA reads TGTGCCAGCAGCCACGGGGCAGGGGGTCGTTATGGCTACACCTTC. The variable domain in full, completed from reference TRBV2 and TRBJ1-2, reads EPEVTQTPSHQVTQMGQEVILRCVPISNHLYFYWYRQILGQKVEFLVSFYNNEISEKSEIFDDQFSVERPDGSNFTLKIRSTKLEDSAMYFCASSHGAGGRYGYTFGSGTRLTVV.

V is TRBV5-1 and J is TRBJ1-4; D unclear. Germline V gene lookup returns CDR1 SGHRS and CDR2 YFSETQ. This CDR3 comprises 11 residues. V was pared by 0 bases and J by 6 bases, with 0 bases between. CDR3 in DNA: TGCGCCAGCAGCTTGGATGAAAAACTGTTTTTT. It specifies CASSLDEKLFF. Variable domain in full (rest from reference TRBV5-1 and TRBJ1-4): KAGVTQTPRYLIKTRGQQVTLSCSPISGHRSVSWYQQTPGQGLQFLFEYFSETQRNKGNFPGRFSGRQFSNSRSEMNVSTLELGDSALYLCASSLDEKLFFGSGTQLSVL.

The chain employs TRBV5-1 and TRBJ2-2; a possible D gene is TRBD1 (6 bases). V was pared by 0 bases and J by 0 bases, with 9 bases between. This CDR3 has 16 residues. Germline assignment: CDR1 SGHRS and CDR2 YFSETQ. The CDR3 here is CASSLAQGTNTGELFF. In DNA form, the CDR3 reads TGCGCCAGCAGCTTGGCCCAGGGGACGAACACCGGGGAGCTGTTTTTT.

CDR3 in amino acids: CASRERQGTRYGYTF. In nucleotides, the CDR3 is TGTGCCAGCAGGGAGAGACAGGGAACGAGGTATGGCTACACCTTC. The chain employs TRBV2 and TRBJ1-2; 7 bases match TRBD1. The CDR3 is 15 amino acids. The germline CDR1 and CDR2 sequences are SNHLY and FYNNEI. V dropped 6 bases and J dropped 5; count of bases not matched to a gene: 12.

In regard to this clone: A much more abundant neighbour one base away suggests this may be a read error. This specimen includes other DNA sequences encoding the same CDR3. CDR3 DNA: TGTGCCAGCAGCCTCAGGGGGAACACTGAAGCTTTCTTT. It translates to CASSLRGNTEAFF. The chain is built from TRBV6-1 and TRBJ1-1, with D perhaps matching TRBD1 (6 bases). CDR3 length: 13 residues. V lost 6 bases and J lost 1, with 9 bases in between. Germline loops: CDR1 MNHNS, CDR2 SASEGT.

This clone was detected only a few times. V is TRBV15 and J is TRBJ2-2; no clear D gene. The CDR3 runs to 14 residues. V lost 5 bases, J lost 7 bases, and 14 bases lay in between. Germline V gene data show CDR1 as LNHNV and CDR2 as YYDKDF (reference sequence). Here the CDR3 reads CATSPNVIGGELFF. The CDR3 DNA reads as TGTGCCACCAGCCCCAACGTGATAGGCGGGGAGCTGTTTTTT.

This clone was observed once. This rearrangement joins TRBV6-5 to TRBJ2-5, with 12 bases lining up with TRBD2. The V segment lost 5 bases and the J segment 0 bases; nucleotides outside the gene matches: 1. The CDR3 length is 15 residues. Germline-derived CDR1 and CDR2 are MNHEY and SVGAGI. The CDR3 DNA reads TGTGCCAGCAGTGGACTAGCGGGGTACCAAGAGACCCAGTACTTC. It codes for CASSGLAGYQETQYF.